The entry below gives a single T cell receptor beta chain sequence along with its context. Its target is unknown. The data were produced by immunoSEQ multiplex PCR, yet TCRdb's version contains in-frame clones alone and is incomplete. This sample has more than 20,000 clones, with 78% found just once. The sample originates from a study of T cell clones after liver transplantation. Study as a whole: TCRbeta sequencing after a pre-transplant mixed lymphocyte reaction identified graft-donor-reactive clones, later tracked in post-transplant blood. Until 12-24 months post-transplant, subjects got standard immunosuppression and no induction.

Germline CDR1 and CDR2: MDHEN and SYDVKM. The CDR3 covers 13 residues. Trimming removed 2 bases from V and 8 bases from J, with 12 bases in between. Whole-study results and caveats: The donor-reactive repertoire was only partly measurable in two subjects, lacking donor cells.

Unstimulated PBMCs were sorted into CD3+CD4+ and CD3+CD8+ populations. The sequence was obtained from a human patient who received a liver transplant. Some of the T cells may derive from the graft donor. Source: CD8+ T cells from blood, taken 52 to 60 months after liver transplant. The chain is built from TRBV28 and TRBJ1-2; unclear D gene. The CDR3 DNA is TGTGCCAGCAGTTTACATTCCCACCCCGGCTACACCTTC. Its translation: CASSLHSHPGYTF.